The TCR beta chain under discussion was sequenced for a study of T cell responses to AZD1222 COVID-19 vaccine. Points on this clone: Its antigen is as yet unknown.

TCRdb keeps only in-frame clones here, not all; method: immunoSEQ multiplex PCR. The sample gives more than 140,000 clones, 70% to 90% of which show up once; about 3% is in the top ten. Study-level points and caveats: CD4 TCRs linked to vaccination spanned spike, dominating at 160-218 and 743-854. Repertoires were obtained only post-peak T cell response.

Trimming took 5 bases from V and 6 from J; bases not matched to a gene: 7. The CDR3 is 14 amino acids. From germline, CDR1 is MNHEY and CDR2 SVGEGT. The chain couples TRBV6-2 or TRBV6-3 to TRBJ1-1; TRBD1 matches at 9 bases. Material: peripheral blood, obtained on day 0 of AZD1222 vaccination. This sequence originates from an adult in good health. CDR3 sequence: CASSPGTGFAEAFF. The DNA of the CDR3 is TGTGCCAGCAGTCCCGGGACAGGGTTCGCTGAAGCTTTCTTT.